The present TCR beta chain was sequenced within a study of CD8+CD57+ T cells in acquired aplastic anemia. Looking at the study overall: Healthy CD8+ samples averaged roughly 12 million reads.

Profiling that covered TCR beta VDJ and CDR3 relied on genomic DNA as its template. TCRdb redid the calling of the reads with MiXCR, one entry per CDR3 protein. The sample comprises roughly 190,000 distinct CDR3 sequences, less than 65% of which are singletons, and roughly 15% rests with the top ten. Study observations and caveats: In common between the patients and the controls were around 30 CD8+ CDR3 sequences. In CD8+ cells, Simpson's diversity showed no significant difference between patients and controls.

From germline, CDR1 is LNHDA and CDR2 SQIVND (reference sequence). This CDR3 has 17 amino acids. Unmatched junction bases numbered 10, after V lost 5 bases and J lost 7 bases. With regard to this clonotype: What it binds is unknown.

The specimen was sorted CD4+, CD8+, or CD8+CD57+ T cells (not recorded which) from PBMCs. The V and J genes are TRBV19 and TRBJ1-6; 11 bases line up with TRBD1. The TCR comes from a human donor in good health, serving as a control. The CDR3 DNA follows: TGTGCCAGTAGTCCACGACCCTGGGACAGGGGGAATTCACCCCTCCACTTT. It encodes CASSPRPWDRGNSPLHF.